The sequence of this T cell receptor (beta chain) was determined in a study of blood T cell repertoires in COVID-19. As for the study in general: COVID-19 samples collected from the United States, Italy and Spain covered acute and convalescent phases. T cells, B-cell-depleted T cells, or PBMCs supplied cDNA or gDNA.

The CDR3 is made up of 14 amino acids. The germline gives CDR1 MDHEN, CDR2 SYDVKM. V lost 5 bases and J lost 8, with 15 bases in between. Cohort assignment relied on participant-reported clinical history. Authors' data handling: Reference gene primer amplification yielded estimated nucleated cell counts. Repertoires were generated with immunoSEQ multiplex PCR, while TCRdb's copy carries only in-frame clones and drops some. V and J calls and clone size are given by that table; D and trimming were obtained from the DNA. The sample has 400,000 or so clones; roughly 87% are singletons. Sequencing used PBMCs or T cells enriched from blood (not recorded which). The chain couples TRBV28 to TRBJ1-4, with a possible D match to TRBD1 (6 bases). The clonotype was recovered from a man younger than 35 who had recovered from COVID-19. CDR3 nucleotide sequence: TGTGCCAGCAGTCTATCTCTTAGGGGGGAAAAACTGTTTTTT. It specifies CASSLSLRGEKLFF.